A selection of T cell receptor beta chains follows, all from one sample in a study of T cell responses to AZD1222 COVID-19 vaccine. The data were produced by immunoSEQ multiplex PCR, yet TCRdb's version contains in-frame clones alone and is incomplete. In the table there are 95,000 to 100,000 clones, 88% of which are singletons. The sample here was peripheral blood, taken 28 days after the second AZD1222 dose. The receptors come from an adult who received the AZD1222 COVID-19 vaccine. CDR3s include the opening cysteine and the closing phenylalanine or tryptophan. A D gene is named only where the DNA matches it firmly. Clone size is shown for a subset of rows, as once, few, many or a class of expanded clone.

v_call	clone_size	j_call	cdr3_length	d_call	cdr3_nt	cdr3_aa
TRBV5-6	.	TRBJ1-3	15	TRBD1	TGTGCCAGCAGCTCCGACAGGGGGCTAGGAAACACCATATATTTT	CASSSDRGLGNTIYF
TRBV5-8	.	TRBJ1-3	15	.	TGTGCCAGCAGCTTATTGGCCGGAATCGGAAACACCATATATTTT	CASSLLAGIGNTIYF
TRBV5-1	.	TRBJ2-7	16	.	TGCGCCAGCAGCTTGCTGGAGCGGTCGAACTCCTACGAGCAGTACTTC	CASSLLERSNSYEQYF
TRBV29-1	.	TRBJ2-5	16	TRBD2	TGCAGCGCCTCCTTACTAGCGGGAGGGCGTCAAGAGACCCAGTACTTC	CSASLLAGGRQETQYF
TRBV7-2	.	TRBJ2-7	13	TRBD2	TGTGCCAGCAGCCAGCGGGAGGGTTACGAGCAGTACTTC	CASSQREGYEQYF
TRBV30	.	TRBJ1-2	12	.	TGTGCCTGGAGTGTGGGTCCAGATGGCTACACCTTC	CAWSVGPDGYTF
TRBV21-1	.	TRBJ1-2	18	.	TGTGCCAGCAGCAAAGCGCGTTCAGGCCGCAAGTCTAGCTATGGCTACACCTTC	CASSKARSGRKSSYGYTF
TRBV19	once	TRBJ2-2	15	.	TGTGCCAGTAGGGGGACCCCCGCTGGCACCGGGGAGCTGTTTTTT	CASRGTPAGTGELFF
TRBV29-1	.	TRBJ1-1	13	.	TGCAGCGTTGCGCCGGGACAACTCACTGAAGCTTTCTTT	CSVAPGQLTEAFF
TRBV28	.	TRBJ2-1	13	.	TGTGCCAGCAGCCGTCCAGGATCGAGCAGGCAGTTCTTC	CASSRPGSSRQFF
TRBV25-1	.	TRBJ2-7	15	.	TGTGCCAGCAGTGACTTCACGAGGGCCAACTACGAGCAGTACTTC	CASSDFTRANYEQYF
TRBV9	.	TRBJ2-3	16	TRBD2	TGTGCCAGCAGCCCCGATAGCGGGAGCGGCACAGATACGCAGTATTTT	CASSPDSGSGTDTQYF
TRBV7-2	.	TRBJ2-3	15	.	TGTGCCAGCAGCTTAGCTGCGACTAGCACAGATACGCAGTATTTT	CASSLAATSTDTQYF
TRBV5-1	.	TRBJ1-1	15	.	TGCGCCAGCAGCTTGGCGGGGGGGCTCGTCACTGAAGCTTTCTTT	CASSLAGGLVTEAFF
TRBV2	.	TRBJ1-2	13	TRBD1	TGTGCCAGCAGCGGACAGGGATCGTCTGGCTACACCTTC	CASSGQGSSGYTF
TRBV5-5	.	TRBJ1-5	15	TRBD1	TGTGCCAGCAGCCCTACAGGGGGCAGCAATCAGCCCCAGCATTTT	CASSPTGGSNQPQHF
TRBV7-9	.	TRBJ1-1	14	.	TGTGCCAGCACCCTTAAGGTTGGGAACACTGAAGCTTTCTTT	CASTLKVGNTEAFF
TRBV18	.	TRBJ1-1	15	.	TGTGCCAGCTCACCGCCCTATGGGCGCGACACTGAAGCTTTCTTT	CASSPPYGRDTEAFF
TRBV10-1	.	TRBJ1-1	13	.	TGCGCCAGCAAGCGGGGGCAGGACACTGAAGCTTTCTTT	CASKRGQDTEAFF
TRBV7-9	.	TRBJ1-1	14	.	TGTGCCAGCAGCTCGGGACACTCGAACACTGAAGCTTTCTTT	CASSSGHSNTEAFF
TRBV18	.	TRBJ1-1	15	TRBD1	TGTGCCAGCTCACCACGGACAGGGACGAACACTGAAGCTTTCTTT	CASSPRTGTNTEAFF
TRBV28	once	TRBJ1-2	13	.	TGTGCCAGCAGTATCATATCCAGCTATGGCTACACCTTC	CASSIISSYGYTF
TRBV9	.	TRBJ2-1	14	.	TGTGCCAGCAGCGTGACGGGGACCTACAATGAGCAGTTCTTC	CASSVTGTYNEQFF
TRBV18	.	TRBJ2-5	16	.	TGTGCCAGCTCACCTGACGTTCCGGGGGCCCAAGAGACCCAGTACTTC	CASSPDVPGAQETQYF
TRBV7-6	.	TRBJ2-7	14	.	TGTGCCAGCAGCTTAGTCGCAGAGGACGACGAGCAGTACTTC	CASSLVAEDDEQYF
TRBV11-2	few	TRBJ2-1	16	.	TGTGCCAGCAGCTTAGGGAGGGGTACGTCCTACAATGAGCAGTTCTTC	CASSLGRGTSYNEQFF
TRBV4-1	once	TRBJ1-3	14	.	TGCGCCAGCAGCTTAACACTCCCTGGAAACACCATATATTTT	CASSLTLPGNTIYF
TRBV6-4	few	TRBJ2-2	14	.	TGTGCCAGCAGTGGGACAGAGGACACCGGGGAGCTGTTTTTT	CASSGTEDTGELFF
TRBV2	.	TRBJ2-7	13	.	TGTGCCAGCAGTGTAGACTATAACTACGAGCAGTACTTC	CASSVDYNYEQYF
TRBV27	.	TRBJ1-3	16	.	TGTGCCAGCAGCCCTTTCTTACAGGGTTCTGGAAACACCATATATTTT	CASSPFLQGSGNTIYF
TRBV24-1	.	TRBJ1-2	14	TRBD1	TGTGCCACCAGTGACTCGGGACAGATATATGGCTACACCTTC	CATSDSGQIYGYTF
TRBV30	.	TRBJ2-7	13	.	TGTGCCTGGAGTCCCGGGTCCTTGGCCGAGCAGTACTTC	CAWSPGSLAEQYF
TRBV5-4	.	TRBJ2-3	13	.	TGTGCCAGCAGCCCACCAAGCACAGATACGCAGTATTTT	CASSPPSTDTQYF
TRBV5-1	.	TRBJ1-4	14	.	TGCGCCAGCAGCCCCTGGACAGATAATGAAAAACTGTTTTTT	CASSPWTDNEKLFF
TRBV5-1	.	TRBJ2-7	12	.	TGCGCCAGCAGCTTGGGCGGCTACGAGCAGTACTTC	CASSLGGYEQYF
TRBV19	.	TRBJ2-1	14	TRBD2	TGTGCCAGTACTAGCGGGCGTTCCTACAATGAGCAGTTCTTC	CASTSGRSYNEQFF
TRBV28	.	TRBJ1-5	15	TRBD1	TGTGCCAGCAGTTTGGGGACAGGGCGGGACCAGCCCCAGCATTTT	CASSLGTGRDQPQHF
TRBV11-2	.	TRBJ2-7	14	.	TGTGCCAGCAGCTTAGGGCCCAAGGCATACGAGCAGTACTTC	CASSLGPKAYEQYF
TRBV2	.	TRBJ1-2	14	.	TGTGCCAGCAGTGAACTCGGGCAGGGCTATGGCTACACCTTC	CASSELGQGYGYTF
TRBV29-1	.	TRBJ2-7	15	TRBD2	TGCAGCGCTTCATCCTCGGGACTAGCTGCCTACGAGCAGTACTTC	CSASSSGLAAYEQYF
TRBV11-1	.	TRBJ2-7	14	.	TGTGCCAGCAGCTTAGGGGTCCCGGAGGACGAGCAGTACTTC	CASSLGVPEDEQYF
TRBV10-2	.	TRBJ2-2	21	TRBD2	TGCGCCAGCAGCTCCGACGGACTAGCGGGAGGGGTTAGGGCGAACACCGGGGAGCTGTTTTTT	CASSSDGLAGGVRANTGELFF
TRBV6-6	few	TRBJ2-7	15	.	TGTGCCAGCAGTTACCCAACCGGAGGGAACTACGAGCAGTACTTC	CASSYPTGGNYEQYF
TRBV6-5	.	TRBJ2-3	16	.	TGTGCCAGCAGTTACAGTGAGCTGTGGGCCACAGATACGCAGTATTTT	CASSYSELWATDTQYF
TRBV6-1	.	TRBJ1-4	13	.	TGTGCCAGCAGTGAAGGGTTTGATGAAAAACTGTTTTTT	CASSEGFDEKLFF
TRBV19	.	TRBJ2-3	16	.	TGTGCCAGTAGTCCCTCCCAGGTCTTGCGCACAGATACGCAGTATTTT	CASSPSQVLRTDTQYF
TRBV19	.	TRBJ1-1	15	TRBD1	TGTGCCAGTAGGAAACAGGGGGTGGAGAACACTGAAGCTTTCTTT	CASRKQGVENTEAFF